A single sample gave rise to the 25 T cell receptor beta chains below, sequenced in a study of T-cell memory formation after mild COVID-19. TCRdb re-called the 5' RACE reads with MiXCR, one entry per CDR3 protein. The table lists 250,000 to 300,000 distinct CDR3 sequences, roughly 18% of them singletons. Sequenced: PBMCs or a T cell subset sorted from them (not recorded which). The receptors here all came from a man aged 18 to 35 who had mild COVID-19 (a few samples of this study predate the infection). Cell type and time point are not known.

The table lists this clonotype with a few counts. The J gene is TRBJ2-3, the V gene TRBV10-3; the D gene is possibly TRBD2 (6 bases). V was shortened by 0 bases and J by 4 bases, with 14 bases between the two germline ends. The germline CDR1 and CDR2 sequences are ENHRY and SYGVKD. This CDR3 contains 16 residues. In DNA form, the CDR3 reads TGTGCCATCAGTGAGTCTGGAGGGGATGGGCCAGATACGCAGTATTTT. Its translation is CAISESGGDGPDTQYF.

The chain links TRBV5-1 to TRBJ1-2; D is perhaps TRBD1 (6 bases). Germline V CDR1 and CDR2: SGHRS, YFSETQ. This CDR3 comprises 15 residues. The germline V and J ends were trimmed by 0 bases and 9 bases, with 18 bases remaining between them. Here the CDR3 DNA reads TGCGCCAGCAGCTTGGACCCCGCGGGGGCTGGGCGCTACACCTTC. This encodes CASSLDPAGAGRYTF.

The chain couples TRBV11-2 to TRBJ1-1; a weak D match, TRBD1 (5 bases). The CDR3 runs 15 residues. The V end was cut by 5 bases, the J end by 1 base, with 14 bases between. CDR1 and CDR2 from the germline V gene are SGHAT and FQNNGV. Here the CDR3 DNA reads TGTGCCAGCAGCGCATTTAAAACAGGGAACACTGAAGCTTTCTTT. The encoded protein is CASSAFKTGNTEAFF.

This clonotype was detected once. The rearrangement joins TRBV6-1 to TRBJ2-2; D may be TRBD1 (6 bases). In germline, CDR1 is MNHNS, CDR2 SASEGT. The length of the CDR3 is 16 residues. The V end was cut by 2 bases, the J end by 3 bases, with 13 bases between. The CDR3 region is CASSEIPGQYTGELFF. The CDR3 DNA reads TGTGCCAGCAGTGAAATACCGGGACAATACACCGGGGAGCTGTTTTTT.

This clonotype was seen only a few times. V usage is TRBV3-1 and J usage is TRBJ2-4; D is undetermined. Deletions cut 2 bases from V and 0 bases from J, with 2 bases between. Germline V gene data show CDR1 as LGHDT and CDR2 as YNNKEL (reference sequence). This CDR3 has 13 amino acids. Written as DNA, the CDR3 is TGTGCCAGCAGCCAACTAGCCAAAAACATTCAGTACTTC. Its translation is CASSQLAKNIQYF.

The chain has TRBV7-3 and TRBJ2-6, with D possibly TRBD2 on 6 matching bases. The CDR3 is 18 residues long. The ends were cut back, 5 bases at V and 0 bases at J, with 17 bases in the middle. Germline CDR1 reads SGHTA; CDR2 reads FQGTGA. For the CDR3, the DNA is TGTGCCAGCAGCCCTGTAGGTGGACTACTCTCTGGGGCCAACGTCCTGACTTTC. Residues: CASSPVGGLLSGANVLTF.

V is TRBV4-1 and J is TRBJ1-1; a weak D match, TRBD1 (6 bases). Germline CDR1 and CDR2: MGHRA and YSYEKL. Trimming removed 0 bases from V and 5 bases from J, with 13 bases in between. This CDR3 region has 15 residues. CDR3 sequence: CASSQDIRGETEAFF. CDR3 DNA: TGCGCCAGCAGCCAAGATATCAGGGGCGAGACTGAAGCTTTCTTT.

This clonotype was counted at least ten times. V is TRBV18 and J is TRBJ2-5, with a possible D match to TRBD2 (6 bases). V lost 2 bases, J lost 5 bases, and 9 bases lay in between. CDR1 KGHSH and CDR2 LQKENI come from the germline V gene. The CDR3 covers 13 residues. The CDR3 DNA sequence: TGTGCCAGCTCACCAGCTGCGGGGGAGACCCAGTACTTC. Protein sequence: CASSPAAGETQYF.

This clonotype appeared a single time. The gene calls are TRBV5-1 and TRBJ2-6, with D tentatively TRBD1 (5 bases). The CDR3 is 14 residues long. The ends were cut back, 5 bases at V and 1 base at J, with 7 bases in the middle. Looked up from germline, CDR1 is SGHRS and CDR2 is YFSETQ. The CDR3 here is CASRDISGANVLTF. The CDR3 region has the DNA TGCGCCAGCAGGGACATATCTGGGGCCAACGTCCTGACTTTC.

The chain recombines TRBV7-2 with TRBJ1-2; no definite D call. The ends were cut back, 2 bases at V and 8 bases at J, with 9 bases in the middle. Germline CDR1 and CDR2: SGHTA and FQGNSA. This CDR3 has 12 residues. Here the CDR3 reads CASSLYLGGYTF. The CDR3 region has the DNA TGTGCCAGCAGCTTATACCTGGGGGGCTACACCTTC.

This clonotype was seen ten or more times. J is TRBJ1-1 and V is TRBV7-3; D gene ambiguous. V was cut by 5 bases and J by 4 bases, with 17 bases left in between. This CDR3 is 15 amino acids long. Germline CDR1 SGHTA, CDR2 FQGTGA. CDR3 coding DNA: TGTGCCAGCAGCAACTCTGGGTTAAGCCCCACTGAAGCTTTCTTT. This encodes CASSNSGLSPTEAFF. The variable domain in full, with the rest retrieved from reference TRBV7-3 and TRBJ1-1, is GAGVSQTPSNKVTEKGKYVELRCDPISGHTALYWYRQSLGQGPEFLIYFQGTGAADDSGLPNDRFFAVRPEGSVSTLKIQRTERGDSAVYLCASSNSGLSPTEAFFGQGTRLTVV.

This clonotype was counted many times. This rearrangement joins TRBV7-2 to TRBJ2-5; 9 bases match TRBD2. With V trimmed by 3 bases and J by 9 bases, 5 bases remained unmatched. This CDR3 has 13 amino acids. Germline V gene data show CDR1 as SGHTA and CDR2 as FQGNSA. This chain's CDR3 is CASSFWTSEPQYF. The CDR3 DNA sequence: TGTGCCAGCAGCTTCTGGACTAGCGAGCCCCAGTACTTC.

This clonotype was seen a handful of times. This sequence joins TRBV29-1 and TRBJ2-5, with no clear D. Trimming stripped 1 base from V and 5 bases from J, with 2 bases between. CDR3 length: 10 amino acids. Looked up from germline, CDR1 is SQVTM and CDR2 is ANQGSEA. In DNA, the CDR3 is TGCAGCGTTGAAGGGGAGACCCAGTACTTC. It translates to CSVEGETQYF.

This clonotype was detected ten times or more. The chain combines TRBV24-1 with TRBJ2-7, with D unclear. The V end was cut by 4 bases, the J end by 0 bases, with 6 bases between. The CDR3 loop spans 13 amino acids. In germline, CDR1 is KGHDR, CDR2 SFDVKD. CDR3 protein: CATSEHSSYEQYV. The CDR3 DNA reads TGTGCCACCAGTGAGCACAGCTCCTACGAGCAGTACGTC.

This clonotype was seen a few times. DNA for the CDR3: TGTGCCAGCAGCTTTCAGTACCCGAGCACAGATACGCAGTATTTT. Residues: CASSFQYPSTDTQYF. This sequence joins TRBV7-2 and TRBJ2-3; D not certain. Trimming cost V 3 bases and J 0 bases, with 10 bases left between them. The V gene's germline CDR1 is SGHTA and CDR2 FQGNSA. This CDR3 spans 15 amino acids.

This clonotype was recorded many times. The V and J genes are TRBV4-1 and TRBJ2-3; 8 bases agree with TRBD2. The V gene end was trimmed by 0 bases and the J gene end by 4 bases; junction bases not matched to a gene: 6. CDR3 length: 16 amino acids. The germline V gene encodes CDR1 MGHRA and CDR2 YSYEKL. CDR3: CASSQEWGGGSDTQYF. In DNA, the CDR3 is TGCGCCAGCAGCCAAGAATGGGGCGGGGGGTCAGATACGCAGTATTTT.

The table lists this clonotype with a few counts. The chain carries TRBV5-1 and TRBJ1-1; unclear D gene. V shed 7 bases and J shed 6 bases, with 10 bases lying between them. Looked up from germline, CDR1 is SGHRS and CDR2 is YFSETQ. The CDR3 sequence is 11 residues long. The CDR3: CASREMAEAFF. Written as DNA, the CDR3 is TGCGCCAGCCGCGAGATGGCTGAAGCTTTCTTT.

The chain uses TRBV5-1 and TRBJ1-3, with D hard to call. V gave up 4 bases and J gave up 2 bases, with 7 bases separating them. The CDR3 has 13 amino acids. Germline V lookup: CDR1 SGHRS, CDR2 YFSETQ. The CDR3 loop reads CASSIVPGNTIYF. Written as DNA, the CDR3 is TGCGCCAGCAGCATTGTCCCTGGAAACACCATATATTTT.

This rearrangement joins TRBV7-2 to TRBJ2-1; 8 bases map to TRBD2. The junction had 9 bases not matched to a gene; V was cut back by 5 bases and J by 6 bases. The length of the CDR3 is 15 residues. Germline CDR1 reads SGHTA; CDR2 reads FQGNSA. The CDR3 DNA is TGTGCCAGCAGCCTACAGGGCGGGGGGTTCAATGAGCAGTTCTTC. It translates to CASSLQGGGFNEQFF.

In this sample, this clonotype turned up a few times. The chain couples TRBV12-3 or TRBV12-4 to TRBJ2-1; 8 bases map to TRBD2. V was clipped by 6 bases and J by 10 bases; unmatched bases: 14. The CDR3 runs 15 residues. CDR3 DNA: TGTGCCAGCAGCTGGACTCGCGGGGGGTTTCGGGAGCAGTTCTTC. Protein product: CASSWTRGGFREQFF.

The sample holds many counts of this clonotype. This chain's CDR3 is CASSQDSTDTQYF. CDR3 nucleotide sequence: TGCGCCAGCAGCCAAGATTCGACAGATACGCAGTATTTT. This chain joins TRBV4-3 and TRBJ2-3; no clear D. Trimming took 0 bases from V and 3 from J, leaving 4 bases between them. The CDR3 totals 13 residues. CDR1 is LGHNA, CDR2 YSLEER, per germline.

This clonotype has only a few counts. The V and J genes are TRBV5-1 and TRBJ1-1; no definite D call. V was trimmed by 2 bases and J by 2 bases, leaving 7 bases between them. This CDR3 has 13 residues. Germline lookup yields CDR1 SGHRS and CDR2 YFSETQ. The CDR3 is CASSLTKNTEAFF. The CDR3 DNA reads TGCGCCAGCAGCTTAACAAAAAACACTGAAGCTTTCTTT.

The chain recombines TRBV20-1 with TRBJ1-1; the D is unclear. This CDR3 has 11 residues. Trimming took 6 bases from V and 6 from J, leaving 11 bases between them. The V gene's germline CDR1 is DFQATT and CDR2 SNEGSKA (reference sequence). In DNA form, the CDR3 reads TGCAGTGCGGACGGCAGCTCTGAAGCTTTCTTT. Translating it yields CSADGSSEAFF.

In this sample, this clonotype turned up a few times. The CDR3 DNA follows: TGTGCCAGCAGGGGGCCAACCTACAATGAGCAGTTCTTC. Its protein product is CASRGPTYNEQFF. The rearrangement uses TRBV10-3 and TRBJ2-1, with 8 bases fitting TRBD1. CDR1 is ENHRY, CDR2 SYGVKD, per germline. This CDR3 region has 13 residues. V was clipped by 10 bases and J by 2 bases; unmatched bases: 4.

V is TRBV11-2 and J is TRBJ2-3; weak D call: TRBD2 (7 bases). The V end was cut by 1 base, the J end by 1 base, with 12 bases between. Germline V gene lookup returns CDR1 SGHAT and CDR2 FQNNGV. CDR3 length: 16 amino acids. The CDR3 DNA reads TGTGCCAGCAGCTTAGGGAGAGGGGGGGGCACAGATACGCAGTATTTT. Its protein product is CASSLGRGGGTDTQYF.